This T cell receptor beta chain was captured in a study of identical twins. The CDR3 is 15 amino acids. Germline CDR1 is SGHRS and CDR2 is YFSETQ. Whole-study results and caveats: It was cross-sectional statistical analysis, not following the same donors, that the conclusions relied on.

TCRdb re-derived calls from the 5' RACE reads in MiXCR, one entry per CDR3 protein. The data hold 1.5 million to 2 million distinct CDR3 sequences, with about 30% observed a single time. As concerns this clonotype: What it binds is unknown.

The receptor was derived from a newborn girl in good health. Sequences were obtained from cord blood. The V call is TRBV5-1, the J call TRBJ2-1; 7 nucleotides align to TRBD2. The last part of the DNA fits TRBJ2-7 better; the J call may be wrong. CDR3 protein: CASSSLALSYNEQYF. The CDR3 DNA reads TGCGCCAGCAGCTCACTAGCGTTGTCCTACAATGAGCAGTACTTC.